This T cell receptor beta chain was profiled in a study of Tregs in tolerant kidney transplant recipients. Overall study results and limits: In tolerant patients, donor-specific Tregs outgrew total Tregs, suggesting antigen-driven expansion.

Note on this clone: Its antigen is still unknown.

Recipients received nonmyeloablative bone marrow transplants from related graft donors, with transient mixed chimerism. Data came from immunoSEQ multiplex PCR; TCRdb stores just in-frame clones and leaves some out. This sample has 100,000 or so clones, with approximately 93% found just once. The CDR3 contains 14 residues. V lost 5 bases and J lost 2; bases outside the gene matches: 5. Germline V lookup: CDR1 MNHEY, CDR2 SMNVEV (reference sequence). The V and J genes are TRBV27 and TRBJ2-7; 8 nucleotides align to TRBD1. The sample in question was CD4+ T cells from blood (PBMCs), obtained 12 months after the transplant. This TCR came from a human patient who received a combined kidney and bone marrow transplant. The graft donor may be the source of some T cells. The DNA of the CDR3 is TGTGCCAGCAGTCGACAGGGGTCCACCTACGAGCAGTACTTC. This translates into CASSRQGSTYEQYF.